This TCR beta chain is drawn from a study of shared clonotypes between healthy human individuals. On the study more broadly: Per-donor plates numbered three CD4 naive, three CD4 memory, two CD8 naive and one CD8 memory.

In the original workflow: Quality scores were absent from the junction-only immunoSEQ sequences, so filtering differed. Some clones are missing from TCRdb's copy, which holds only in-frame ones; the method was immunoSEQ multiplex PCR. V, J and clone size derive from that table, while D and trimming were established from the DNA sequence. The top ten clones hold over 0.1% of a sample with 2 million to 2.5 million clones, 90% to 96% of them seen once. The CDR3 has 15 amino acids. Trimming at V came to 4 bases and at J to 4 bases, leaving 8 bases not matched to a gene. Per the germline V gene, CDR1 is SGDLS and CDR2 is YYNGEE. Every donor, a Caucasian adult, lived in Nashville, Tennessee. Investigators divided CD4+ cells into CD45RA+ naive and CD45RA-negative memory subsets.

The material sequenced was naive CD4+ T cells sorted from blood. Noted subset: CD45RA+ positively selected. The receptor's source is a man younger than 30 in good health. The chain uses TRBV9 and TRBJ1-2, with 9 positions matching TRBD1. The CDR3 loop is CASSLPGQGIYGYTF. The CDR3 nucleotides read TGTGCCAGCAGCCTACCGGGACAGGGCATCTATGGCTACACCTTC.